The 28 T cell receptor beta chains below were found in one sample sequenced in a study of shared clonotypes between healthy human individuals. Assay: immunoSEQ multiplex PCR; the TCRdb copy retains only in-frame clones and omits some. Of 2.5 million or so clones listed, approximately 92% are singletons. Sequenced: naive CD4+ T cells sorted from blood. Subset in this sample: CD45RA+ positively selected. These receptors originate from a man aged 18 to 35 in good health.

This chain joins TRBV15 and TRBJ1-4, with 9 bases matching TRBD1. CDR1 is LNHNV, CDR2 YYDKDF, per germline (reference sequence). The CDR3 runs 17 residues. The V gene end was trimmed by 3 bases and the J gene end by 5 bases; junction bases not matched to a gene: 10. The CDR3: CATSSLPSGQGNEKLFF. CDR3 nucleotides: TGTGCCACCAGCAGCTTGCCTTCAGGACAGGGGAATGAAAAACTGTTTTTT.

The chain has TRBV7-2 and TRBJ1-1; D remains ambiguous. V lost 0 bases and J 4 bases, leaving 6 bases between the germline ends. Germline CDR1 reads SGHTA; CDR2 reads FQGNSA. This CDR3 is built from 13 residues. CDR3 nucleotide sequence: TGTGCCAGCAGCTTAGCCGAGTTCACTGAAGCTTTCTTT. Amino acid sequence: CASSLAEFTEAFF.

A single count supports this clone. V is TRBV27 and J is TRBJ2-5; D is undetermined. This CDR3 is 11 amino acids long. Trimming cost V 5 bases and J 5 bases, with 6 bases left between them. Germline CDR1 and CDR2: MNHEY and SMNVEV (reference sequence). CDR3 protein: CASSSFETQYF. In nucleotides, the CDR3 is TGTGCCAGCAGTAGTTTTGAGACCCAGTACTTC.

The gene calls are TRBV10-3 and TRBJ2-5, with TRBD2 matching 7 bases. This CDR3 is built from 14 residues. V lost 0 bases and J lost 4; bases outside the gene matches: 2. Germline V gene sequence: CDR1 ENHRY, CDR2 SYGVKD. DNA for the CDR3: TGTGCCATCAGTGAGTCAGTAGCGGGAGAGACCCAGTACTTC. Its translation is CAISESVAGETQYF.

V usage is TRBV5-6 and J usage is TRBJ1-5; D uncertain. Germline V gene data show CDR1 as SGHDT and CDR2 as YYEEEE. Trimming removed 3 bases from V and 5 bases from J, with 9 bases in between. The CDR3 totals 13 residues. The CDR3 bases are TGTGCCAGCAGCTCCGCGAGGGATCAGCCCCAGCATTTT. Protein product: CASSSARDQPQHF.

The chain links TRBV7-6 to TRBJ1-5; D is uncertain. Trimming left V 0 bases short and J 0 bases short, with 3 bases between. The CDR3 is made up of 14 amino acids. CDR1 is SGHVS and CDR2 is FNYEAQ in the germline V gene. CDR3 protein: CASSLAPSNQPQHF. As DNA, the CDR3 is TGTGCCAGCAGCTTAGCGCCTAGCAATCAGCCCCAGCATTTT.

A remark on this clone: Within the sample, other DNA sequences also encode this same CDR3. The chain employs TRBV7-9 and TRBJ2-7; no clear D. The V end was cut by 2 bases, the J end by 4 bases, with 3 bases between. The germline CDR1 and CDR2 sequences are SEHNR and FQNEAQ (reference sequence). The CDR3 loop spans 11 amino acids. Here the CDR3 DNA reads TGTGCCAGCAGCTTAACATACGAGCAGTACTTC. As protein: CASSLTYEQYF.

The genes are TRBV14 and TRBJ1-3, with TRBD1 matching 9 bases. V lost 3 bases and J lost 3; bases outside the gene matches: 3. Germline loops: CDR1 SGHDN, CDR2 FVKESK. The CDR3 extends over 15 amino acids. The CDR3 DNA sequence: TGTGCCAGCAGCCACACAGGGGGCCGTGGAAACACCATATATTTT. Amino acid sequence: CASSHTGGRGNTIYF.

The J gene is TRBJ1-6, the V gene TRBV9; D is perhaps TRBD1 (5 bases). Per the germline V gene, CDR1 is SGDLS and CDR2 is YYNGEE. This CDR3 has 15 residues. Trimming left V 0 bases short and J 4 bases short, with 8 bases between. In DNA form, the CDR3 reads TGTGCCAGCAGCGTAGAGGGACGGTATAATTCACCCCTCCACTTT. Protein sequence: CASSVEGRYNSPLHF.

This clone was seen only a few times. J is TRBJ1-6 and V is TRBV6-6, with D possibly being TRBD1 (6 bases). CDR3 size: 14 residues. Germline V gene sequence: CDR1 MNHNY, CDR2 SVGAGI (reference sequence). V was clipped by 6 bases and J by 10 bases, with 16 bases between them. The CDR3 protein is CASRAEGGDSPLHF. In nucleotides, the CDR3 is TGTGCCAGCAGGGCGGAGGGGGGCGACTCACCCCTCCACTTT.

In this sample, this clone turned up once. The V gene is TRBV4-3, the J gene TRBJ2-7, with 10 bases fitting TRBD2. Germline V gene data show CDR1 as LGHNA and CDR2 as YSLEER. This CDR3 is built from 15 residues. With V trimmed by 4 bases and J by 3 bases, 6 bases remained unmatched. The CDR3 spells CASSPLAGGGYEQYF. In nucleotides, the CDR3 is TGCGCCAGCAGCCCGTTAGCGGGAGGTGGCTACGAGCAGTACTTC.

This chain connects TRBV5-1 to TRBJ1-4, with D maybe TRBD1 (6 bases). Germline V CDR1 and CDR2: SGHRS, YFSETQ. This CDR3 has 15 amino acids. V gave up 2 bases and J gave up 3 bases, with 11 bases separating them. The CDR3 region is CASSFYRGSNEKLFF. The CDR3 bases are TGCGCCAGCAGCTTTTATAGGGGGTCTAATGAAAAACTGTTTTTT. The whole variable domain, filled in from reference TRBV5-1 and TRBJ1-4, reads KAGVTQTPRYLIKTRGQQVTLSCSPISGHRSVSWYQQTPGQGLQFLFEYFSETQRNKGNFPGRFSGRQFSNSRSEMNVSTLELGDSALYLCASSFYRGSNEKLFFGSGTQLSVL.

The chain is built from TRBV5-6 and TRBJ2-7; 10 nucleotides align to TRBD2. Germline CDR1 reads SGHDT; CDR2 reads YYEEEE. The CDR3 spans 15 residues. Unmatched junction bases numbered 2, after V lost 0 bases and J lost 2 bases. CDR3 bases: TGTGCCAGCAGCTTGGGAGCGGGAGGGCCCTACGAGCAGTACTTC. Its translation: CASSLGAGGPYEQYF.

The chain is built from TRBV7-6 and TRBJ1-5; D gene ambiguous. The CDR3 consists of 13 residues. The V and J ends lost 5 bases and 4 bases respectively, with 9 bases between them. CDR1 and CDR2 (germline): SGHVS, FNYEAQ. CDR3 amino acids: CASSPRENQPQHF. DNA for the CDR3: TGTGCCAGCAGCCCCCGGGAGAATCAGCCCCAGCATTTT.

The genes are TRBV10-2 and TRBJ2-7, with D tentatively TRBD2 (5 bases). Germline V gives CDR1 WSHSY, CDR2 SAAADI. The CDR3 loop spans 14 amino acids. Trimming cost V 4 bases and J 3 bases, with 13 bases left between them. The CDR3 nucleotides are TGCGCCAGCAGTGTGGCATCCCGGGACTACGAGCAGTACTTC. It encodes CASSVASRDYEQYF.

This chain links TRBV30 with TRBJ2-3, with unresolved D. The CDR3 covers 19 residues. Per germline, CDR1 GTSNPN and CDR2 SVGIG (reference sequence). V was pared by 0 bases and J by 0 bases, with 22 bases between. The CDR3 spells CAWSVQHKADWISTDTQYF. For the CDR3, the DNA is TGTGCCTGGAGTGTCCAACACAAGGCAGACTGGATTAGCACAGATACGCAGTATTTT.

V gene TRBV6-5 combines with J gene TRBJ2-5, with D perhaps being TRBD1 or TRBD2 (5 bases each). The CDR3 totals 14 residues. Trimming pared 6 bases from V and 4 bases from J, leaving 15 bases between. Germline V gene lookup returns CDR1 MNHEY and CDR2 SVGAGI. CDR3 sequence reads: CASSPSWDRETQYF. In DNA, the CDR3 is TGTGCCAGCAGCCCAAGTTGGGACCGAGAGACCCAGTACTTC.

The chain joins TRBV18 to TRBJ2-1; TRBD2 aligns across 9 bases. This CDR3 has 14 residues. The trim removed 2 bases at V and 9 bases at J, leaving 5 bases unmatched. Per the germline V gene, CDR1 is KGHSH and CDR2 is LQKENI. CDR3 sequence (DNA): TGTGCCAGCTCACCATTAGCGGGAGAAGGTGAGCAGTTCTTC. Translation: CASSPLAGEGEQFF. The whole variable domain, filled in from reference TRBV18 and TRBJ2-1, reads NAGVMQNPRHLVRRRGQEARLRCSPMKGHSHVYWYRQLPEEGLKFMVYLQKENIIDESGMPKERFSAEFPKEGPSILRIQQVVRGDSAAYFCASSPLAGEGEQFFGPGTRLTVL.

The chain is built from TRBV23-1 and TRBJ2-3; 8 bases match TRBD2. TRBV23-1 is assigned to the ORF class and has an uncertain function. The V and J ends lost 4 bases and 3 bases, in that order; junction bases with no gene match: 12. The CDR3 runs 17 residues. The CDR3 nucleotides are TGCGCCAGCAGTCTACAGCGGGAGCAAGCAGCGACAGATACGCAGTATTTT. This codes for CASSLQREQAATDTQYF.

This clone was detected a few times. The DNA of the CDR3 is TGTGCCAGCAGCAAAGCGGGTAGCGGGGGATTCTACAATGAGCAGTTCTTC. It yields the protein CASSKAGSGGFYNEQFF. The chain uses TRBV21-1 and TRBJ2-1; TRBD2 is taken as the D call from the table, unchecked against the DNA. TRBV21-1 is labeled a pseudogene. The CDR3 totals 17 residues.

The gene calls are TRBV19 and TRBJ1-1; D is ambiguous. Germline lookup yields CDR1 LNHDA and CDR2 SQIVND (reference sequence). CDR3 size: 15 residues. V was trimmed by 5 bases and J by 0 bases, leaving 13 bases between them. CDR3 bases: TGTGCCAGTAGTCCGCCAGGAAGGCTGAACACTGAAGCTTTCTTT. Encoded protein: CASSPPGRLNTEAFF.

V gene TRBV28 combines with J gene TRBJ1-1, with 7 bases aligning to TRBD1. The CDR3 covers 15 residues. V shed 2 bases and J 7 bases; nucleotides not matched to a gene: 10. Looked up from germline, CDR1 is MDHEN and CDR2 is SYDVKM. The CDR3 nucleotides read TGTGCCAGCAGTTTACGTACCCCAGGGGGTGGTGAAGCTTTCTTT. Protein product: CASSLRTPGGGEAFF.

CDR3 sequence reads: CASSLRQGLSYEQYF. CDR3 DNA sequence: TGTGCCAGCAGTTTGCGACAGGGACTATCGTACGAGCAGTACTTC. V gene TRBV6-6 combines with J gene TRBJ2-7; TRBD1 or TRBD2 may be the D gene (7 bases each). The CDR3 has 15 residues. V lost 4 bases, J lost 4 bases, and 17 bases lay in between. CDR1 is MNHNY and CDR2 is SVGAGI in the germline V gene (reference sequence).

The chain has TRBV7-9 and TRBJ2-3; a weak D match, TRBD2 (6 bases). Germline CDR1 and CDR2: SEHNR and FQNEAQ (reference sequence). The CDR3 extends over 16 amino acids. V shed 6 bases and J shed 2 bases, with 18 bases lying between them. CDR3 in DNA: TGTGCCAGCAGTCCTAGGGGACTTCACCCCACAGATACGCAGTATTTT. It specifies CASSPRGLHPTDTQYF.

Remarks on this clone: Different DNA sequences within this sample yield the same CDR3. The CDR3 spells CASSQGGGETQYF. As DNA, the CDR3 is TGTGCCAGCTCGCAGGGCGGGGGAGAGACCCAGTACTTC. This sequence joins TRBV2 and TRBJ2-5, with 7 bases that match TRBD2. Germline lookup yields CDR1 SNHLY and CDR2 FYNNEI. The J segment lost 4 bases and the V segment lost 8 bases, leaving 7 bases of the junction unmatched. This CDR3 spans 13 amino acids.

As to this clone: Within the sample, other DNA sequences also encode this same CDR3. The DNA for the CDR3 is TGCGCCAGCAGCTTAGAACTAGCGGGCTCCTACGAGCAGTACTTC. It codes for CASSLELAGSYEQYF. J is TRBJ2-7 and V is TRBV5-1; TRBD2 agrees at 9 bases. Trimming at V came to 2 bases and at J to 0 bases, leaving 3 bases not matched to a gene. This CDR3 region has 15 residues. Germline V gives CDR1 SGHRS, CDR2 YFSETQ.

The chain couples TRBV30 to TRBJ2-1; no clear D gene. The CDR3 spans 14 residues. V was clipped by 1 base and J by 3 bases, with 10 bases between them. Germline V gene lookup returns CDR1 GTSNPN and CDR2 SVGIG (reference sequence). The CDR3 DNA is TGTGCCTGGAGTGCAGGTATTTACTACAATGAGCAGTTCTTC. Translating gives CAWSAGIYYNEQFF.

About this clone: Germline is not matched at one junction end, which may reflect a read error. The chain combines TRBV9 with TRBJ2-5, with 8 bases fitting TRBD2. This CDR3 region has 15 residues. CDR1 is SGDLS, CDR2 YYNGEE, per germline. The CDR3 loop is CASSVAGGPQQTQYF. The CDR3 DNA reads TGTGCCAGCAGCGTAGCGGGAGGGCCCCAACAGACCCAGTACTTC.